These T cell receptor beta chains were read from a single sample in a study of cytomegalovirus exposure and HLA in healthy donors. Clones were sequenced by immunoSEQ multiplex PCR, and TCRdb holds only the in-frame ones, with some missing. The sample holds roughly 86,000 clones, nearly 80% seen once. Sequencing was done on a sample of PBMCs. The receptors were gathered from a female donor in good health and CMV-seronegative. CDR3s include the opening cysteine and the closing phenylalanine or tryptophan. The D gene is left open where the match is weak. Clone size is shown for a subset of rows, as once, few, many or a class of expanded clone.

>TRBD1|TRBV18|TRBJ2-1|once
CASSYGQGIGNEQFF
TGTGCCAGCTCATACGGACAGGGGATCGGGAATGAGCAGTTCTTC
>.|TRBV25-1|TRBJ1-6|.
CASSDRNRETLHF
TGTGCCAGCAGTGATCGAAACAGGGAGACCCTCCACTTT
>TRBD1|TRBV10-3|TRBJ1-5|.
CAISGTGRNNQPQHF
TGTGCCATCAGTGGGACAGGGAGAAACAATCAGCCCCAGCATTTT
>TRBD2|TRBV30|TRBJ2-3|.
CALGRGLSTDTQYF
TGTGCCCTAGGGCGGGGACTAAGCACAGATACGCAGTATTTT
>TRBD2|TRBV28|TRBJ2-4|.
CASSSWGGMGNIQYF
TGTGCCAGCAGTTCCTGGGGGGGGATGGGAAACATTCAGTACTTC
>.|TRBV28|TRBJ2-7|.
CASSSAAASGTAGDYPYEQYF
TGTGCCAGCAGTTCAGCGGCGGCGTCCGGGACAGCGGGGGATTATCCCTACGAGCAGTACTTC
>.|TRBV6-6|TRBJ2-7|few
CASLVRVISYEQYF
TGTGCCAGCTTGGTCCGGGTGATTTCCTACGAGCAGTACTTC
>.|TRBV2|TRBJ1-5|few
CASSMTGSNQPQHF
TGTGCCAGCAGCATGACAGGCAGCAATCAGCCCCAGCATTTT
>TRBD1|TRBV18|TRBJ2-2|few
CASSGQGAAGELFF
TGTGCCAGCTCAGGACAGGGGGCCGCCGGGGAGCTGTTTTTT
>TRBD1|TRBV9|TRBJ1-2|.
CASSVTPLDRGPGYTF
TGTGCCAGCAGCGTAACCCCCTTGGACAGGGGACCGGGCTACACCTTC
>TRBD1|TRBV28|TRBJ1-2|.
CASGTGGESNYGYTF
TGTGCCAGCGGGACAGGGGGAGAGTCTAACTATGGCTACACCTTC
>.|TRBV5-6|TRBJ1-5|.
CASSSRGTRYHQPQHF
TGTGCCAGCAGTTCCCGGGGAACGAGGTATCATCAGCCCCAGCATTTT
>TRBD1|TRBV6-5|TRBJ1-3|.
CASSSTGASGNTIYF
TGTGCCAGCAGTTCAACAGGGGCCTCTGGAAACACCATATATTTT
>TRBD1|TRBV15|TRBJ1-5|.
CATSRESQGAQPQHF
TGTGCCACCAGCAGGGAATCACAGGGGGCCCAGCCCCAGCATTTT
>TRBD1|TRBV29-1|TRBJ1-1|few
CSVTGFSTEAFF
TGCAGCGTGACAGGGTTTAGCACTGAAGCTTTCTTT
>TRBD1|TRBV19|TRBJ2-5|.
CASSDRGGRDQETQYF
TGTGCCAGTAGCGACAGGGGAGGACGGGACCAAGAGACCCAGTACTTC
>TRBD1|TRBV6-1|TRBJ2-7|.
CASRGQGREQYF
TGTGCCAGCAGAGGACAGGGGCGGGAGCAGTACTTC
>TRBD1|TRBV18|TRBJ1-6|.
CASSQDRSSYNSPLHF
TGTGCCAGCTCACAGGACAGGTCATCTTATAATTCACCCCTCCACTTT
>.|TRBV5-1|TRBJ2-3|.
CASSLLGADTQYF
TGCGCCAGCAGCTTGCTGGGGGCGGATACGCAGTATTTT
>.|TRBV19|TRBJ1-2|.
CASKWGGGYTF
TGTGCCAGTAAATGGGGGGGTGGCTACACCTTC
>TRBD1|TRBV18|TRBJ1-4|.
CASSTTGGEEKLFF
TGTGCCAGCTCGACGACAGGGGGCGAAGAAAAACTGTTTTTT
>.|TRBV18|TRBJ1-1|many
CASSPDRVRITEAFF
TGTGCCAGCTCCCCCGATCGGGTAAGGATCACTGAAGCTTTCTTT
>.|TRBV28|TRBJ2-3|.
CASSFLDFSDTQYF
TGTGCCAGCAGTTTTCTCGACTTCTCGGATACGCAGTATTTT
>TRBD1|TRBV28|TRBJ1-2|.
CASSLDARTGPYTF
TGTGCCAGCAGTTTAGACGCTAGGACAGGGCCCTATACCTTC
>TRBD2|TRBV29-1|TRBJ2-1|.
CSASSGRGYEQFF
TGCAGCGCCTCTAGCGGGAGGGGCTATGAGCAGTTCTTC
>.|TRBV15|TRBJ2-2|.
CATSRARTGELFF
TGTGCCACCAGCAGAGCCCGCACCGGGGAGCTGTTTTTT
>.|TRBV5-6|TRBJ2-7|.
CASSGLDGLSSYEQYF
TGTGCCAGCAGCGGACTGGACGGGCTTAGCTCCTACGAGCAGTACTTC
>.|TRBV28|TRBJ1-2|few
CASRAGSGDYGYTF
TGTGCCAGTCGGGCGGGGTCGGGGGACTATGGCTACACCTTC
>TRBD1|TRBV6-4|TRBJ1-5|.
CASTSRRDRVNQPQHF
TGTGCCAGCACCTCACGCCGGGACAGGGTGAATCAGCCCCAGCATTTT
>.|TRBV19|TRBJ1-4|.
CASNHRDNEKLFF
TGTGCCAGTAACCACAGGGATAATGAAAAACTGTTTTTT
>TRBD1|TRBV19|TRBJ2-3|.
CASSRDRDTDTQYF
TGTGCCAGTAGCCGGGACAGGGATACAGATACGCAGTATTTT
>.|TRBV29-1|TRBJ2-5|.
CSVVRQTQETQYF
TGCAGCGTTGTAAGACAGACCCAAGAGACCCAGTACTTC
>TRBD1|TRBV29-1|TRBJ2-1|.
CSVEWDRGIYEQFF
TGCAGCGTTGAATGGGACAGGGGGATCTATGAGCAGTTCTTC
>TRBD2|TRBV11-2|TRBJ2-7|.
CASSLELAGPISSYEQYF
TGTGCCAGCAGCTTGGAACTAGCGGGCCCCATTAGCTCCTACGAGCAGTACTTC